These 19 T cell receptor beta chains were sequenced from one sample in a study of long-term antiretroviral therapy in people with HIV. Sequencing used immunoSEQ v3.0 at survey level. Sequencing was performed with immunoSEQ multiplex PCR; in TCRdb, only in-frame clones are kept and a portion is missing. The sample includes 20,000 to 25,000 clones, more than 65% of them seen just once. Sequenced here: unsorted PBMCs, sampled 0.1 years before starting antiretroviral therapy. The origin of the receptors is a man aged 18 to 30 with HIV.

The chain carries TRBV6-4 and TRBJ2-1; D gene ambiguous. This CDR3 is built from 13 residues. Trimming took off 3 bases at V and 4 bases at J, with 7 bases between the two ends. Per germline, CDR1 MRHNA and CDR2 SNTAGT. The CDR3 nucleotides are TGTGCCAGCAGTGAAGGGTCATACAATGAGCAGTTCTTC. Protein sequence: CASSEGSYNEQFF.

This clone was counted only a few times. The chain combines TRBV7-2 with TRBJ1-1; tentatively, D is TRBD1 (6 bases). Germline V CDR1 and CDR2: SGHTA, FQGNSA. This CDR3 has 16 amino acids. Trimming left V 6 bases short and J 0 bases short, with 17 bases between. Here the CDR3 reads CASRLRGGAMNTEAFF. The CDR3 DNA reads as TGTGCCAGCAGACTACGGGGGGGGGCAATGAACACTGAAGCTTTCTTT.

The chain has TRBV2 and TRBJ2-5, with 9 bases identical to TRBD2. The CDR3 length is 15 residues. The V and J ends lost 7 bases and 5 bases, in that order; junction bases with no gene match: 11. Per the germline V gene, CDR1 is SNHLY and CDR2 is FYNNEI. The CDR3 loop is CASTKTGTSWETQYF. CDR3 in DNA: TGTGCCAGCACCAAAACCGGGACTAGCTGGGAGACCCAGTACTTC.

The chain uses TRBV9 and TRBJ1-1, with a tentative D call TRBD1 (6 bases). Germline V gene sequence: CDR1 SGDLS, CDR2 YYNGEE. V dropped 0 bases and J dropped 1 base, with 10 bases sitting between them. CDR3 size: 15 residues. The CDR3 coding sequence is TGTGCCAGCAGCGTAGAGGGACAAACGAACACTGAAGCTTTCTTT. Protein product: CASSVEGQTNTEAFF.

The table lists this clone with a few counts. The genes are TRBV18 and TRBJ2-7; D might be TRBD1 (6 bases). V was clipped by 3 bases and J by 2 bases, with 14 bases between them. Looked up from germline, CDR1 is KGHSH and CDR2 is LQKENI. This CDR3 contains 15 residues. CDR3 nucleotides: TGTGCCAGCTCACCCTCCGGACAGTACACCTACGAGCAGTACTTC. Translating gives CASSPSGQYTYEQYF.

This chain joins TRBV7-9 and TRBJ2-5; 11 nucleotides agree with TRBD2. The J segment lost 2 bases and the V segment lost 1 base, leaving 0 bases of the junction unmatched. Germline CDR1 and CDR2: SEHNR and FQNEAQ (reference sequence). The CDR3 runs 15 residues. The CDR3 region has the DNA TGTGCCAGCAGCTTAGGACTAGCGGGGCAAGAGACCCAGTACTTC. Its translation is CASSLGLAGQETQYF. Using reference TRBV7-9 and TRBJ2-5 for the parts outside the CDR3, the full variable domain is DTGVSQNPRHKITKRGQNVTFRCDPISEHNRLYWYRQTLGQGPEFLTYFQNEAQLEKSRLLSDRFSAERPKGSFSTLEIQRTEQGDSAMYLCASSLGLAGQETQYFGPGTRLLVL.

This clone was detected a few times. The chain joins TRBV6-5 to TRBJ2-7; 7 bases are a match to TRBD1. Germline CDR1 and CDR2: MNHEY and SVGAGI. CDR3 length: 13 residues. The junction had 2 bases not matched to a gene; V was cut back by 6 bases and J by 0 bases. CDR3 region: CASRRQGSYEQYF. DNA of the CDR3: TGTGCCAGCAGAAGACAGGGCTCCTACGAGCAGTACTTC.

This clone was detected once. V is TRBV29-1 and J is TRBJ2-3; D not certain. Between the trimmed V and J ends, which lost 3 bases and 3 bases, there was a span of 16 bases. CDR3 length: 15 residues. Looked up from germline, CDR1 is SQVTM and CDR2 is ANQGSEA. The CDR3 sequence: CSVDISASRTDTQYF. CDR3 DNA sequence: TGCAGCGTTGATATTTCTGCCAGCAGAACAGATACGCAGTATTTT.

The chain carries TRBV11-2 and TRBJ1-1; 8 bases agree with TRBD1. Germline V gene lookup returns CDR1 SGHAT and CDR2 FQNNGV. Trimming removed 4 bases from V and 1 base from J; junction bases left unmatched: 5. The CDR3 extends over 15 amino acids. CDR3 protein: CASSSYRGENTEAFF. For the CDR3, the DNA is TGTGCCAGCAGCTCCTACAGGGGGGAGAACACTGAAGCTTTCTTT.

Points on this clone: Other DNA sequences from this sample encode an identical CDR3 as well. The V call is TRBV9, the J call TRBJ2-7, with D perhaps matching TRBD2 (5 bases). This CDR3 region has 14 residues. The germline CDR1 and CDR2 sequences are SGDLS and YYNGEE. Trimming shortened V by 4 bases and J by 6 bases, and 17 bases separated the two germline ends. The chain's CDR3 is CASSPRRAGVEQYF. The CDR3 DNA reads TGTGCCAGCAGCCCGAGAAGGGCGGGCGTCGAGCAGTACTTC.

The gene calls are TRBV11-2 and TRBJ2-4, with D possibly being TRBD2 (5 bases). The CDR3 has 19 residues. Trimming left V 1 base short and J 0 bases short, with 19 bases between. CDR1 SGHAT and CDR2 FQNNGV come from the germline V gene. CDR3 bases: TGTGCCAGCAGCTTAGGCGCCCTGCGGGCTAAGCTAGCCAAAAACATTCAGTACTTC. This codes for CASSLGALRAKLAKNIQYF.

The chain carries TRBV11-2 and TRBJ2-1; D remains ambiguous. Trimming removed 5 bases at V and 5 bases at J, with 10 bases between. The CDR3 extends over 13 amino acids. CDR1 and CDR2 (germline): SGHAT, FQNNGV. Here the CDR3 DNA reads TGTGCCAGCAGCCGCGACTGGAACAATGAGCAGTTCTTC. Protein product: CASSRDWNNEQFF.

The V call is TRBV9, the J call TRBJ1-6, with a weak D call TRBD1 (5 bases). This CDR3 comprises 14 residues. Germline CDR1 and CDR2: SGDLS and YYNGEE. V was pared by 7 bases and J by 8 bases, with 16 bases between. The CDR3 sequence is CASGSEGRDSPLHF. As DNA, the CDR3 is TGTGCCAGCGGCTCGGAAGGCAGGGATTCACCCCTCCACTTT.

The rearrangement joins TRBV30 to TRBJ2-2; D gene unclear. V shed 2 bases and J shed 3 bases, with 4 bases lying between them. The CDR3 runs 12 residues. Per germline, CDR1 GTSNPN and CDR2 SVGIG (reference sequence). The CDR3 reads CAWSSDTGELFF. CDR3 in DNA: TGTGCCTGGAGTTCGGACACCGGGGAGCTGTTTTTT.

The chain employs TRBV14 and TRBJ1-3; 8 nucleotides line up with TRBD1. This CDR3 is 15 amino acids long. V shed 6 bases and J 0 bases; nucleotides not matched to a gene: 4. Germline CDR1 SGHDN, CDR2 FVKESK. CDR3 bases: TGTGCCAGCAGTTCCACAGGGGGCTCTGGAAACACCATATATTTT. Translated, it gives CASSSTGGSGNTIYF.

This clone was recorded only once. The rearrangement uses TRBV29-1 and TRBJ2-1; 10 bases match TRBD1. CDR3 length: 13 residues. Germline trimming cut 1 base from V and 8 bases from J; bases unmatched to any gene: 2. The germline CDR1 and CDR2 sequences are SQVTM and ANQGSEA. The CDR3 DNA reads TGCAGCGTTGAAGGGACAGGGGGTCATGAGCAGTTCTTC. Protein sequence: CSVEGTGGHEQFF.

In this sample, this clone turned up once. The V and J genes are TRBV9 and TRBJ2-3, with D unresolved. Trimming pared 0 bases from V and 5 bases from J, leaving 7 bases between. The V gene's germline CDR1 is SGDLS and CDR2 YYNGEE. The CDR3 is 13 amino acids. The CDR3 here is CASSVDYGDTQYF. The CDR3 region has the DNA TGTGCCAGCAGCGTAGATTATGGAGATACGCAGTATTTT.

The chain employs TRBV19 and TRBJ1-5; D not resolved. V lost 2 bases to trimming and J lost 7 bases, with 9 bases between them. The germline gives CDR1 LNHDA, CDR2 SQIVND (reference sequence). There are 13 residues in the CDR3. The chain's CDR3 is CASSIIIGQPQHF. CDR3 sequence (DNA): TGTGCCAGTAGTATAATCATTGGGCAGCCCCAGCATTTT.

This clone appeared a few times. The rearrangement joins TRBV9 to TRBJ2-7; tentative D call: TRBD1 (5 bases). The CDR3 consists of 13 residues. CDR1 SGDLS and CDR2 YYNGEE come from the germline V gene. The V end lost 0 bases, the J end lost 7 bases, and 11 bases lay between the germline ends. As DNA, the CDR3 is TGTGCCAGCAGCGTAGTCAGGGATGGAGAGCAGTACTTC. Residues: CASSVVRDGEQYF.